This TCR beta chain came from a study of blood T cell repertoires in COVID-19. Study in general: Sources were T cells, B-cell-depleted T cells, or PBMCs; the material itself was cDNA or gDNA.

The count of this clone is one. In the original analysis: The authors estimated nucleated cell counts from reference gene primer amplification. The assay was immunoSEQ multiplex PCR, and TCRdb's table has in-frame clones only and misses some. That table furnishes V, J and clone size, whereas the DNA furnished D and trimming. The sample has 200,000 to 250,000 clones; around four fifths are singletons. The TCR was taken from a woman in her sixties with active or convalescent COVID-19. Sequenced sample: peripheral blood.

DNA for the CDR3: TGTGCCAGCAGTTCCACGACAGGGGTGGGGGAGACCCAGTACTTC. Amino acid sequence: CASSSTTGVGETQYF. The chain carries TRBV6-5 and TRBJ2-5; 8 bases map to TRBD1. V dropped 4 bases and J dropped 5; count of bases not matched to a gene: 9. CDR1 is MNHEY, CDR2 SVGAGI, per germline. CDR3 length: 15 residues.